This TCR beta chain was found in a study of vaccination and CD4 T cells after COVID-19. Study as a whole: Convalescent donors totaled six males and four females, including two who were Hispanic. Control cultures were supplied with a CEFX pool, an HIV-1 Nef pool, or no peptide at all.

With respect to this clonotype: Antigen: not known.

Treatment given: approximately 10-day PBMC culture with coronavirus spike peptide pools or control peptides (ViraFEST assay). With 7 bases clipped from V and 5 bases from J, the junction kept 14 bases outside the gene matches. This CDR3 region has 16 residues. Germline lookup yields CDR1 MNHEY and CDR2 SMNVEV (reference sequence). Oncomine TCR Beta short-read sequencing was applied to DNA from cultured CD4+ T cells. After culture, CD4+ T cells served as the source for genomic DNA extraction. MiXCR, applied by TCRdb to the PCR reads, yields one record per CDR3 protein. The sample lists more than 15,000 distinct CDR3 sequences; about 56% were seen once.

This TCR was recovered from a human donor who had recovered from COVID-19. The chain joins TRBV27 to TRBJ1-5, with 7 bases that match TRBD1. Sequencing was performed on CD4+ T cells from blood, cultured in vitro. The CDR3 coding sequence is TGTGCCAGCAAGAGCCCGACAGGGTTGTCTGATCAGCCCCAGCATTTT. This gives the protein CASKSPTGLSDQPQHF.